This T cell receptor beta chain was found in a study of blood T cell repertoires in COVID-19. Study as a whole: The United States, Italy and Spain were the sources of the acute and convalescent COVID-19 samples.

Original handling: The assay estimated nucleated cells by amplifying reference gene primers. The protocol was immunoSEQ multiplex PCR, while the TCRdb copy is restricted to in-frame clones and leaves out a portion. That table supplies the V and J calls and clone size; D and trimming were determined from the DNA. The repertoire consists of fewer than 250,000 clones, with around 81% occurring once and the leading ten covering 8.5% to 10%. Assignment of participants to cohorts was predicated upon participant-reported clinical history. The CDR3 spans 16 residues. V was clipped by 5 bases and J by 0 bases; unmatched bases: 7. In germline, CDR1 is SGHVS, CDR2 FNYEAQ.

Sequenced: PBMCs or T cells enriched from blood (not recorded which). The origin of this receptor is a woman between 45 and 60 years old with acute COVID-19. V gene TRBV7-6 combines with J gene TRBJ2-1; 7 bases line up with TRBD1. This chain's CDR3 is CASSPRDSSSYNEQFF. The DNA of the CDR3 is TGTGCCAGCAGCCCACGGGACAGCAGCTCCTACAATGAGCAGTTCTTC. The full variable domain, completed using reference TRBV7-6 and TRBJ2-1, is GAGVSQSPRYKVTKRGQDVALRCDPISGHVSLYWYRQALGQGPEFLTYFNYEAQQDKSGLPNDRFSAERPEGSISTLTIQRTEQRDSAMYRCASSPRDSSSYNEQFFGPGTRLTVL.